This T cell receptor (beta chain) is drawn from a study of T cell changes during pregnancy in multiple sclerosis (dated by TCRdb to between 2019 and 2020). Background on the whole study: The study examined how the T cell repertoire changed over the course of pregnancy in women with multiple sclerosis.

This clone is a singleton in its sample. Its antigen is still unknown. No quality values exist for individual bases; no much larger clone is one base distant. According to the germline V gene, CDR1 reads SGHDT and CDR2 reads YYEEEE. The trim is 4 bases for V and 7 bases for J, with a gap of 18 bases between the germline ends. The CDR3 spans 15 residues, from the cysteine through the phenylalanine. The read is trimmed to its CDR3 DNA, 45 bases read in frame from base 1. The library came from the immunoSEQ multiplex PCR assay. TCRdb's version of the immuneACCESS table is confined to in-frame rearrangements and falls short of the full clone set. An unresolved V gene accounts for under half of the shortfall where checked; the remainder is of unknown origin. The table for this sample lists 100,000 or so clones; 91% of them were counted only once. The ten most abundant clones make up around 3.1% of the sample.

The receptor comes from a female donor with multiple sclerosis, enrolled in a pregnancy study. The chain was built from TRBV5-6 and TRBJ2-1; TRBD1 is possibly the D segment (6 matching bases). Source: peripheral blood, taken in the second trimester of pregnancy. The DNA sequence is TGTGCCAGCAGCAAAGGGGGTGTGGGGGCTAATGAGCAGTTCTTC. Translation gives CASSKGGVGANEQFF. Reference TRBV5-6 and TRBJ2-1 genes cover what lies past the CDR3, so the full variable domain is DAGVTQSPTHLIKTRGQQVTLRCSPKSGHDTVSWYQQALGQGPQFIFQYYEEEERQRGNFPDRFSGHQFPNYSSELNVNALLLGDSALYLCASSKGGVGANEQFFGPGTRLTVL.